This entry features one T cell receptor (beta chain) sequence. Its cognate antigen is unknown. This sample is drawn from a study of cytomegalovirus exposure and HLA in healthy donors. Overall study results and limits: Researchers reported that a few CMV-associated chains were confirmed in vitro as CMV antigen-specific.

The protocol was immunoSEQ multiplex PCR, while the TCRdb copy is restricted to in-frame clones and leaves out a portion. The data contain about 79,000 clones, roughly 93% of them singletons. Looked up from germline, CDR1 is SGDLS and CDR2 is YYNGEE. V shed 0 bases and J shed 3 bases, with 16 bases lying between them. The CDR3 has 16 residues. Sequenced: PBMCs. The source is a woman in her thirties in good health and CMV-seronegative. The chain links TRBV9 to TRBJ2-7; weak D call: TRBD2 (5 bases). In DNA, the CDR3 is TGTGCCAGCAGCGTAGGAGTGGGAGTAGAGGACTACGAGCAGTACTTC. Its translation: CASSVGVGVEDYEQYF.